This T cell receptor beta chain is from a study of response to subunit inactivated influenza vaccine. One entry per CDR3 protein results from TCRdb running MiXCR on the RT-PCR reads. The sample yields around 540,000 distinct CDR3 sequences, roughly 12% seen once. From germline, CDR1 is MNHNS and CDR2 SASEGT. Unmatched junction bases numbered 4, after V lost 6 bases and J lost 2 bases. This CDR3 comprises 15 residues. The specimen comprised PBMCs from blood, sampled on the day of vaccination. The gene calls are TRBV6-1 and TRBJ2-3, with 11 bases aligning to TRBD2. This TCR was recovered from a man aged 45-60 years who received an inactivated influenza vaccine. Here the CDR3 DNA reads TGTGCCAGCAGAGGGACTAGCGGATTCACAGATACGCAGTATTTT. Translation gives CASRGTSGFTDTQYF.